Listed below are T cell receptor beta chains from one sample, sequenced in a study of blood T cell repertoires in COVID-19. This table comes from immunoSEQ multiplex PCR, and its TCRdb copy is limited to in-frame clones, with some not included. The data contain fewer than 500,000 clones, 70% to 85% of them seen just once; the ten biggest clones take up more than 0.85%. Sequencing used peripheral blood. These receptors all come from a human donor with acute or convalescent COVID-19. The donor label of this sample is uncertain. CDR3s include the opening cysteine and the closing phenylalanine or tryptophan. A D gene is named only where the DNA matches it firmly. Not all rows give a size; the values are once, few, many and, for expanded clones, a class.

TRBV12-5	-	TRBJ1-2	TRBD1	CASGWTPPSGTGEILASLYGCTF	TGTGCTAGTGGTTGGACACCCCCGTCAGGGACAGGGGAGATTTTAGCATCGCTCTATGGCTGCACCTTC
TRBV5-4	-	TRBJ2-5	-	CASSFPGRETQYF	TGTGCCAGCAGCTTCCCCGGGAGAGAGACCCAGTACTTC
TRBV30	once	TRBJ1-1	TRBD1	CAWRSQGAGTEAFF	TGTGCCTGGAGGTCCCAGGGGGCGGGCACTGAAGCTTTCTTT
TRBV6-1	-	TRBJ2-2	-	CASSEEAQGKLFF	TGTGCCAGCAGTGAAGAGGCCCAGGGAAAGCTGTTTTTT
TRBV10-1	once	TRBJ1-1	TRBD1	CASSESTGKDAFF	TGCGCCAGCAGTGAGTCGACAGGGAAGGATGCTTTCTTT
TRBV7-2	-	TRBJ1-3	-	CASSLAYSSGNTIYF	TGTGCCAGCAGCTTAGCGTACAGCTCTGGAAACACCATATATTTT
TRBV19	-	TRBJ1-5	TRBD1	CASRVTGVNQPQHF	TGTGCCAGTAGGGTCACAGGGGTTAATCAGCCCCAGCATTTT
TRBV29-1	-	TRBJ2-1	TRBD2	CSAGLAGVNEQFF	TGCAGCGCGGGACTAGCGGGAGTCAATGAGCAGTTCTTC
TRBV28	-	TRBJ1-5	-	CASSSAGGNQPQHF	TGTGCCAGCAGTTCGGCGGGGGGCAATCAGCCCCAGCATTTT
TRBV7-8	once	TRBJ2-4	TRBD2	CASSLASGDPQYF	TGTGCCAGCAGCTTAGCCAGCGGGGACCCTCAGTACTTC
TRBV28	-	TRBJ2-7	TRBD2	CASSAGGGAMDF	TGTGCCAGCAGTGCCGGGGGGGGAGCCATGGACTTC
TRBV28	-	TRBJ1-2	TRBD1	CASRTGGADYGYTF	TGTGCCAGCAGGACAGGGGGCGCTGACTATGGCTACACCTTC
TRBV18	-	TRBJ1-1	-	CASSPVRVGGTEAFF	TGTGCCAGCTCTCCCGTCCGGGTCGGAGGAACTGAAGCTTTCTTT
TRBV7-9	-	TRBJ1-5	-	CASSTRTDSNQPQHF	TGTGCCAGCAGCACAAGGACAGATAGCAATCAGCCCCAGCATTTT
TRBV7-9	-	TRBJ2-4	TRBD1	CASSLYRRTGANRIHIQYF	TGTGCCAGCAGCTTATACCGAAGGACAGGGGCTAACCGCATTCACATTCAGTACTTC
TRBV7-9	-	TRBJ1-2	-	CASSLLVGEGGYTF	TGTGCCAGCAGCTTACTTGTCGGGGAGGGAGGCTACACCTTC
TRBV5-1	-	TRBJ1-2	-	CASSLSPGRYTF	TGCGCCAGCAGCTTGTCCCCAGGGCGCTACACCTTC
TRBV7-9	-	TRBJ2-1	TRBD2	CASSPRLAEAPNEQFF	TGTGCCAGCAGCCCAAGACTAGCGGAGGCGCCCAATGAGCAGTTCTTC
TRBV7-2	-	TRBJ1-1	TRBD1	CASSPRGRGQGELGEAFF	TGTGCCAGCAGCCCCCGGGGGAGGGGACAGGGCGAACTAGGTGAAGCTTTCTTT
TRBV11-3	-	TRBJ2-3	TRBD2	CASSFGAGVSADTQYF	TGTGCCAGCAGTTTTGGAGCGGGAGTCAGCGCAGATACGCAGTATTTT
TRBV25-1	-	TRBJ2-1	-	CASSIPGIGEQFF	TGTGCCAGCAGTATCCCAGGAATCGGTGAGCAGTTCTTC
TRBV5-1	-	TRBJ1-3	-	CASSQTGQGNTIYF	TGCGCCAGCAGTCAAACAGGGCAGGGGAACACCATATATTTT
TRBV7-2	-	TRBJ2-1	-	CASSSSGITSSYNEQFF	TGTGCCAGCAGCTCGTCCGGGATCACTAGCTCCTACAATGAGCAGTTCTTC
TRBV2	-	TRBJ1-1	-	CATKEELGGGTEAFF	TGTGCCACCAAGGAGGAACTGGGGGGAGGCACTGAAGCTTTCTTT
TRBV23-1	-	TRBJ2-2	-	CASSHPRPGLVGELFF	TGCGCCAGCAGTCACCCAAGGCCAGGGCTGGTCGGGGAGCTGTTTTTT
TRBV5-1	-	TRBJ2-5	-	CASSLNRGAETQYF	TGCGCCAGCAGCTTGAATCGGGGGGCAGAGACCCAGTACTTC
TRBV27	-	TRBJ2-3	-	CASSLSRGYTDTQYF	TGTGCCAGCAGTTTATCGCGGGGTTACACAGATACGCAGTATTTT
TRBV11-2	-	TRBJ2-5	TRBD1	CASSPTGGKQETQYF	TGTGCCAGCAGCCCGACAGGGGGCAAACAAGAGACCCAGTACTTC
TRBV18	-	TRBJ1-1	-	CASSSRGKGSHTEAFF	TGTGCCAGCTCATCACGAGGCAAAGGGAGTCATACTGAAGCTTTCTTT
TRBV7-9	-	TRBJ2-2	TRBD2	CASSSGGRATGELFF	TGTGCCAGCAGCTCGGGGGGGCGAGCCACCGGGGAGCTGTTTTTT
TRBV30	-	TRBJ1-4	-	CAWSVRGVGEKLFF	TGTGCCTGGAGTGTAAGGGGCGTAGGGGAAAAACTGTTTTTT
TRBV29-1	-	TRBJ1-1	-	CSVSDRGGTEAFF	TGCAGCGTTTCGGATCGGGGGGGGACTGAAGCTTTCTTT
TRBV3-1/TRBV3-2	-	TRBJ2-1	TRBD2	CASSQDLGIAGSYNEQFF	TGTGCCAGCAGCCAAGATTTGGGGATAGCGGGGTCCTACAATGAGCAGTTCTTC
TRBV2	-	TRBJ1-5	TRBD1	CASSAGQRSNQPQHF	TGTGCCAGCAGTGCGGGACAGCGAAGCAATCAGCCCCAGCATTTT
TRBV7-9	-	TRBJ1-1	-	CASSSQTAGMAAFF	TGTGCCAGCAGCTCCCAGACAGCGGGGATGGCAGCTTTCTTT
TRBV29-1	few	TRBJ1-1	-	CSVQIGQGNTEAFF	TGCAGCGTTCAAATCGGGCAGGGGAACACTGAAGCTTTCTTT
TRBV7-6	-	TRBJ1-3	-	CASSSDSRISGNTIYF	TGTGCCAGCAGCTCGGACAGTCGAATCTCTGGAAACACCATATATTTT
TRBV3-1/TRBV3-2	many	TRBJ2-7	TRBD2	CASSQASGGASYEQYF	TGTGCCAGCAGCCAAGCTAGCGGGGGGGCCTCCTACGAGCAGTACTTC
TRBV27	-	TRBJ2-6	-	CASSPISGANVLTF	TGTGCCAGCAGTCCTATCTCTGGGGCCAACGTCCTGACTTTC